Shown below are 30 T cell receptor beta chains from a single sample sequenced in a study of glioma-infiltrating T cells after dendritic cell vaccination. This table comes from immunoSEQ multiplex PCR, and its TCRdb copy is limited to in-frame clones, with some not included. The sample lists approximately 90,000 clones, 75% to 85% occurring once. As to time point: after dendritic cell vaccination, including at tumor progression/relapse. The sequenced sample was blood, obtained after dendritic cell vaccination. Receptor source: a human donor with glioblastoma.

The chain joins TRBV27 to TRBJ2-7; D is undetermined. The length of the CDR3 is 11 residues. Per germline, CDR1 MNHEY and CDR2 SMNVEV (reference sequence). V shed 10 bases and J shed 4 bases, with 11 bases lying between them. This CDR3 is CAIYSGYEQYF. The CDR3 DNA reads TGTGCCATCTATTCGGGTTACGAGCAGTACTTC.

CDR3 residues: CASGSSGGGRGNEQFF. CDR3 bases: TGTGCTAGTGGTTCCTCGGGGGGGGGCCGGGGGAATGAGCAGTTCTTC. The chain joins TRBV12-5 to TRBJ2-1; 8 positions match TRBD2. Germline CDR1 and CDR2: LGHNT and FRNRAP. The CDR3 has 16 residues. V lost 4 bases to trimming and J lost 7 bases; unmatched junction nucleotides: 12.

This chain uses TRBV7-2 with TRBJ2-5; D not certain. Trimming removed 2 bases from V and 1 base from J, with 8 bases in between. Per germline, CDR1 SGHTA and CDR2 FQGNSA. The CDR3 has 14 amino acids. The CDR3, as DNA: TGTGCCAGCAGCTTAAACGGCGGCCAAGAGACCCAGTACTTC. This translates into CASSLNGGQETQYF.

This clone has only one observation. V usage is TRBV21-1 and J usage is TRBJ2-5; TRBD1 is taken as the D call from the table, unchecked against the DNA. TRBV21-1 is designated a pseudogene. The CDR3 totals 16 residues. CDR3 protein: CASSKVAGYYQETQYF. The CDR3 DNA follows: TGTGCCAGCAGCAAAGTGGCAGGGTATTACCAAGAGACCCAGTACTTC.

V gene TRBV5-1 combines with J gene TRBJ2-1; 9 bases are shared with TRBD2. Trimming at V came to 7 bases and at J to 6 bases, leaving 11 bases not matched to a gene. The CDR3 runs to 15 residues. Germline values: CDR1 SGHRS, CDR2 YFSETQ. CDR3 sequence: CASVSWAGGGNEQFF. DNA of the CDR3: TGCGCCAGCGTTTCATGGGCGGGAGGGGGCAATGAGCAGTTCTTC. Complete variable domain (other parts from reference TRBV5-1 and TRBJ2-1): KAGVTQTPRYLIKTRGQQVTLSCSPISGHRSVSWYQQTPGQGLQFLFEYFSETQRNKGNFPGRFSGRQFSNSRSEMNVSTLELGDSALYLCASVSWAGGGNEQFFGPGTRLTVL.

This clone has only one observation. The V call is TRBV5-1, the J call TRBJ2-7; 7 positions match TRBD1. J was trimmed by 0 bases and V by 3 bases; bases with no gene match: 12. Germline-derived CDR1 and CDR2 are SGHRS and YFSETQ. The length of the CDR3 is 17 residues. This chain's CDR3 is CASSSRITGASSYEQYF. The CDR3 nucleotides are TGCGCCAGCAGCTCTAGAATTACAGGGGCGAGCTCCTACGAGCAGTACTTC.

The table lists this clone with a count of one. The V and J genes are TRBV28 and TRBJ2-2; 11 bases are a match to TRBD2. This CDR3 spans 15 amino acids. Per the germline V gene, CDR1 is MDHEN and CDR2 is SYDVKM. Trimming removed 6 bases from V and 1 base from J; junction bases left unmatched: 1. The DNA of the CDR3 is TGTGCCAGCAGAGGACTAGCGGGGAACACCGGGGAGCTGTTTTTT. This translates into CASRGLAGNTGELFF.

The chain has TRBV6-5 and TRBJ1-2; tentatively, D is TRBD1 (6 bases). V was shortened by 6 bases and J by 8 bases, with 16 bases between the two germline ends. This CDR3 has 13 amino acids. CDR1 MNHEY and CDR2 SVGAGI come from the germline V gene. The CDR3 coding sequence is TGTGCCAGCAGAAGCGGGAATCAGGGGGGCTACACCTTC. Protein sequence: CASRSGNQGGYTF.

This chain joins TRBV28 and TRBJ2-1; 9 bases agree with TRBD1. CDR1 and CDR2 (germline): MDHEN, SYDVKM. J lost 7 bases, V lost 6 bases, and 13 bases had no gene match. CDR3 length: 16 residues. CDR3 residues: CASRGSGTGKVNEQFF. The CDR3 region has the DNA TGTGCCAGCAGGGGATCCGGGACAGGGAAGGTTAATGAGCAGTTCTTC.

This clone was recorded only once. CDR3 protein: CASSLLTSGSRELFF. In DNA, the CDR3 is TGCGCCAGCAGCTTGTTGACTAGCGGGAGTAGGGAGCTGTTTTTT. The chain has TRBV5-1 and TRBJ2-2; 12 bases align to TRBD2. The CDR3 runs 15 residues. Germline V gives CDR1 SGHRS, CDR2 YFSETQ. The V gene end was trimmed by 1 base and the J gene end by 9 bases; junction bases not matched to a gene: 4.

V is TRBV27 and J is TRBJ2-7; the match to TRBD1 covers 8 bases. This CDR3 region has 15 residues. Trimming took 6 bases from V and 3 from J; bases not matched to a gene: 10. Germline V gene data show CDR1 as MNHEY and CDR2 as SMNVEV (reference sequence). The CDR3 loop reads CASRLRQGNFYEQYV. CDR3 DNA: TGTGCCAGCAGGTTAAGACAGGGGAATTTCTACGAGCAGTACGTC.

The chain employs TRBV19 and TRBJ1-1, with TRBD1 as a possible D gene (5 bases). The CDR3 covers 13 residues. V shed 3 bases and J shed 1 base, with 6 bases lying between them. Germline CDR1 and CDR2: LNHDA and SQIVND (reference sequence). DNA of the CDR3: TGTGCCAGTAGTATCCAGGGGAACACTGAAGCTTTCTTT. This gives the protein CASSIQGNTEAFF.

This chain connects TRBV7-9 to TRBJ1-1, with 9 bases that match TRBD1. The CDR3 consists of 16 residues. The germline V gene has CDR1 SEHNR and CDR2 FQNEAQ (reference sequence). The ends lost 3 bases at V and 0 bases at J; junction bases unmatched: 5. CDR3 sequence (DNA): TGTGCCAGCAGCTTGGGACAGGGTGGAGTGAACACTGAAGCTTTCTTT. It codes for CASSLGQGGVNTEAFF.

The chain employs TRBV6-6 and TRBJ1-5; 8 positions agree with TRBD1. V was clipped by 6 bases and J by 2 bases; unmatched bases: 3. The CDR3 runs 14 residues. CDR1 MNHNY and CDR2 SVGAGI come from the germline V gene (reference sequence). The CDR3 reads CASSRTGRNQPQHF. The CDR3 DNA is TGTGCCAGCAGCCGGACAGGGCGCAATCAGCCCCAGCATTTT.

The V gene is TRBV7-2, the J gene TRBJ2-6; D is perhaps TRBD1 (5 bases). This CDR3 spans 16 amino acids. The V end lost 1 base, the J end lost 4 bases, and 11 bases lay between the germline ends. Germline loops: CDR1 SGHTA, CDR2 FQGNSA. The CDR3 bases are TGTGCCAGCAGCTTAGTCCAGGGCGCGGGGGCCAACGTCCTGACTTTC. Amino acids: CASSLVQGAGANVLTF.

The V and J genes are TRBV5-4 and TRBJ1-2; the match to TRBD1 covers 12 bases. V lost 0 bases and J lost 4; bases outside the gene matches: 4. Germline V gene sequence: CDR1 SGHNT, CDR2 YYREEE (reference sequence). The CDR3 runs to 16 residues. The CDR3, as DNA: TGTGCCAGCAGCTTGGTTGGGACAGGGGGCGCCTATGGCTACACCTTC. Its translation: CASSLVGTGGAYGYTF. Variable domain in full (rest from reference TRBV5-4 and TRBJ1-2): ETGVTQSPTHLIKTRGQQVTLRCSSQSGHNTVSWYQQALGQGPQFIFQYYREEENGRGNFPPRFSGLQFPNYSSELNVNALELDDSALYLCASSLVGTGGAYGYTFGSGTRLTVV.

The V gene is TRBV2, the J gene TRBJ2-6; a weak D match, TRBD2 (7 bases). Germline V CDR1 and CDR2: SNHLY, FYNNEI. CDR3 length: 17 residues. V dropped 5 bases and J dropped 0 bases, with 14 bases sitting between them. CDR3 sequence reads: CASSTLGGPSGANVLTF. Written as DNA, the CDR3 is TGTGCCAGCAGTACTCTGGGGGGGCCCTCTGGGGCCAACGTCCTGACTTTC.

The CDR3 sequence: CAISDRLGELFF. The CDR3 bases are TGTGCCATCAGTGACCGACTGGGGGAGCTGTTTTTT. This sequence joins TRBV10-3 and TRBJ2-2; D remains unclear. CDR3 length equals 12 residues. The germline V gene has CDR1 ENHRY and CDR2 SYGVKD. Trimming shortened V by 3 bases and J by 8 bases, and 7 bases separated the two germline ends.

The chain combines TRBV11-2 with TRBJ1-3; no clear D. Germline V gives CDR1 SGHAT, CDR2 FQNNGV. V lost 5 bases, J lost 4 bases, and 6 bases lay in between. The CDR3 is 12 residues long. The CDR3 nucleotides are TGTGCCAGCAGCACTTGGGGAAACACCATATATTTT. Translated: CASSTWGNTIYF. Full variable domain (outside the CDR3, taken from reference TRBV11-2 and TRBJ1-3): EAGVAQSPRYKIIEKRQSVAFWCNPISGHATLYWYQQILGQGPKLLIQFQNNGVVDDSQLPKDRFSAERLKGVDSTLKIQPAKLEDSAVYLCASSTWGNTIYFGEGSWLTVV.

This clone was observed a handful of times. This chain joins TRBV19 and TRBJ1-4; 7 bases map to TRBD1. This CDR3 is 14 amino acids long. With 5 bases clipped from V and 7 bases from J, the junction kept 7 bases outside the gene matches. Per germline, CDR1 LNHDA and CDR2 SQIVND (reference sequence). The CDR3 DNA reads as TGTGCCAGTAGTTTCGGGACAGCACCTGAAAAACTGTTTTTT. This sequence encodes CASSFGTAPEKLFF.

The chain is built from TRBV5-6 and TRBJ1-3; TRBD1 matches 9 bases. This CDR3 contains 15 residues. Looked up from germline, CDR1 is SGHDT and CDR2 is YYEEEE. Trimming removed 4 bases from V and 7 bases from J; junction bases left unmatched: 9. The CDR3 spells CASSGTGQGWNTIYF. The CDR3 region has the DNA TGTGCCAGCAGCGGGACGGGACAGGGATGGAACACCATATATTTT.

This clone was observed once. The chain employs TRBV25-1 and TRBJ2-3, with TRBD2 as a possible D gene (5 bases). Germline CDR1 and CDR2: MGHDK and SYGVNS. Trimming removed 5 bases at V and 1 base at J, with 7 bases between. This CDR3 contains 13 residues. The CDR3 coding sequence is TGTGCCAGCAGTCTAGCCGGCACAGATACGCAGTATTTT. It codes for CASSLAGTDTQYF.

The V gene is TRBV27, the J gene TRBJ1-1; possibly TRBD1 for D (6 bases). The CDR3 has 13 amino acids. The V and J ends lost 3 bases and 5 bases respectively, with 10 bases between them. Looked up from germline, CDR1 is MNHEY and CDR2 is SMNVEV (reference sequence). The CDR3 nucleotides read TGTGCCAGCAGTTTGGGGGGGCGGACTGAAGCTTTCTTT. Its protein is CASSLGGRTEAFF.

The V and J genes are TRBV15 and TRBJ2-1; tentative D call: TRBD1 (6 bases). This CDR3 contains 15 residues. Germline-derived CDR1 and CDR2 are LNHNV and YYDKDF (reference sequence). The V and J ends lost 0 bases and 7 bases respectively, with 13 bases between them. CDR3: CATSRDRQGWNEQFF. Here the CDR3 DNA reads TGTGCCACCAGCAGAGATAGGCAGGGGTGGAATGAGCAGTTCTTC.

The V call is TRBV30, the J call TRBJ2-1; 9 bases match TRBD1. CDR3 size: 18 residues. V lost 4 bases and J lost 5; bases outside the gene matches: 18. Germline CDR1 is GTSNPN and CDR2 is SVGIG (reference sequence). CDR3 in DNA: TGTGCCTGGACCCACCCCCGAAGGGGGACAGGGAGAAACAATGAGCAGTTCTTC. Translation gives CAWTHPRRGTGRNNEQFF. Full variable domain (outside the CDR3, taken from reference TRBV30 and TRBJ2-1): SQTIHQWPATLVQPVGSPLSLECTVEGTSNPNLYWYRQAAGRGLQLLFYSVGIGQISSEVPQNLSASRPQDRQFILSSKKLLLSDSGFYLCAWTHPRRGTGRNNEQFFGPGTRLTVL.

The chain combines TRBV5-1 with TRBJ1-3; D gene ambiguous. Trimming pared 7 bases from V and 0 bases from J, leaving 14 bases between. The CDR3 is made up of 15 amino acids. Per the germline V gene, CDR1 is SGHRS and CDR2 is YFSETQ. The CDR3 is CASQNGGSSGNTIYF. Written as DNA, the CDR3 is TGCGCCAGCCAGAACGGAGGTAGCTCTGGAAACACCATATATTTT.

The chain recombines TRBV7-2 with TRBJ2-7; 11 positions match TRBD1. J gave up 2 bases and V 0 bases, and 3 bases lay outside the gene matches. Germline CDR1 is SGHTA and CDR2 is FQGNSA. The CDR3 extends over 16 amino acids. CDR3 nucleotide sequence: TGTGCCAGCAGCTTAGCCAGGACAGGGGGCGCCTACGAGCAGTACTTC. The encoded protein is CASSLARTGGAYEQYF.

This chain uses TRBV1 with TRBJ2-1; the listed D gene, TRBD2, was not tested against the DNA. TRBV1 is noted as a pseudogene. The CDR3 spans 16 residues. CDR3 DNA: TGCACCAGCAGCCAAGATGAACGGGGGGGTAACAATGAGCAGTTCTTC. Translating gives CTSSQDERGGNNEQFF.

This rearrangement joins TRBV6-5 to TRBJ1-1, with no clear D. Trimming removed 6 bases at V and 1 base at J, with 6 bases between. CDR1 MNHEY and CDR2 SVGAGI come from the germline V gene. The length of the CDR3 is 12 residues. The CDR3 region has the DNA TGTGCCAGCAGCCGTAAGAACACTGAAGCTTTCTTT. Amino acids: CASSRKNTEAFF.

This clone was recorded a few times. The chain carries TRBV2 and TRBJ1-1, with 7 bases fitting TRBD1. From germline, CDR1 is SNHLY and CDR2 FYNNEI. The CDR3 runs to 14 residues. After removal of 7 bases from V and 0 bases from J, the junction contained 5 bases not matched to a gene. This CDR3 reads CASKQGMMNTEAFF. CDR3 sequence (DNA): TGTGCCAGCAAACAGGGGATGATGAACACTGAAGCTTTCTTT.